Below, 17 T cell receptor beta chains from the same sample are listed, as sequenced in a study of siplizumab effects on memory and regulatory T cells. Profiling relied on immunoSEQ multiplex PCR, and the TCRdb table lists in-frame clones only, not all of them. The profile shows 75,000 to 100,000 clones, around 94% of them singletons. The source material was non-Treg CD4+ T cells sorted from blood. The receptors derive from a human donor in good health.

This chain links TRBV28 with TRBJ1-3, with TRBD1 identical over 7 bases. Germline loops: CDR1 MDHEN, CDR2 SYDVKM. V lost 5 bases and J lost 1; bases outside the gene matches: 2. CDR3 length: 14 residues. CDR3 loop: CASSAGGSGNTIYF. The CDR3 nucleotides are TGTGCCAGCAGTGCAGGGGGATCTGGAAACACCATATATTTT.

The chain carries TRBV5-1 and TRBJ2-2; 9 bases line up with TRBD2. Germline V gene lookup returns CDR1 SGHRS and CDR2 YFSETQ. CDR3 length: 15 residues. Trimming took 0 bases from V and 7 from J; bases not matched to a gene: 4. The CDR3 bases are TGCGCCAGCAGCTTGGTTAGCGGGAGTTTCGGGGAGCTGTTTTTT. It translates to CASSLVSGSFGELFF.

The chain uses TRBV9 and TRBJ2-2, with TRBD1 as a possible D gene (6 bases). From germline, CDR1 is SGDLS and CDR2 YYNGEE. This CDR3 is built from 16 residues. Trimming shortened V by 3 bases and J by 0 bases, and 12 bases separated the two germline ends. CDR3 bases: TGTGCCAGCAGCGCCTGGACAGATTCGAACACCGGGGAGCTGTTTTTT. Its protein product is CASSAWTDSNTGELFF.

This clone was seen a single time. V and J are TRBV10-3 and TRBJ2-3; 13 positions match TRBD2. The CDR3 covers 16 residues. V gave up 6 bases and J gave up 6 bases; unmatched junction bases: 9. The germline V gene has CDR1 ENHRY and CDR2 SYGVKD. In nucleotides, the CDR3 is TGTGCCATCAGGGATGGACTAGCGGGAGTAGCGGATACGCAGTATTTT. It encodes CAIRDGLAGVADTQYF.

This rearrangement joins TRBV2 to TRBJ2-7; D is possibly TRBD1 or TRBD2 (5 bases each). V was pared by 8 bases and J by 2 bases, with 13 bases between. CDR3 length equals 13 residues. Per the germline V gene, CDR1 is SNHLY and CDR2 is FYNNEI. CDR3: CASGNQGAYEQYF. As DNA, the CDR3 is TGTGCCAGCGGGAACCAGGGAGCCTACGAGCAGTACTTC.

The rearrangement uses TRBV29-1 and TRBJ1-2; weak D call: TRBD1 (5 bases). The CDR3 is 14 residues long. V lost 5 bases and J lost 5, with 18 bases in between. Germline assignment: CDR1 SQVTM and CDR2 ANQGSEA. CDR3 DNA sequence: TGCAGCGTTCTTGTCAAGACAGCCCTTTATGGCTACACCTTC. This translates into CSVLVKTALYGYTF.

This clone was found once. The chain couples TRBV18 to TRBJ1-2; no clear D. V was shortened by 2 bases and J by 0 bases, with 13 bases between the two germline ends. This CDR3 is built from 16 residues. Looked up from germline, CDR1 is KGHSH and CDR2 is LQKENI. This chain's CDR3 is CASSPNAPRANYGYTF. The DNA of the CDR3 is TGTGCCAGCTCACCAAATGCTCCGAGAGCTAACTATGGCTACACCTTC.

The genes are TRBV29-1 and TRBJ2-3; tentatively, D is TRBD2 (5 bases). Trimming removed 6 bases at V and 1 base at J, with 11 bases between. The CDR3 has 13 amino acids. Germline-derived CDR1 and CDR2 are SQVTM and ANQGSEA. The CDR3: CSVRVEGTDTQYF. The CDR3 region has the DNA TGCAGCGTGAGGGTCGAAGGCACAGATACGCAGTATTTT.

As regards this clone: A read error may account for a junction end that differs from germline. The V and J genes are TRBV19 and TRBJ1-3; D unclear. Per germline, CDR1 LNHDA and CDR2 SQIVND (reference sequence). The CDR3 is 16 amino acids. CDR3 nucleotides: TGTGCGAGTAGTATAGTGTCGAGGGAACGAGTGCGCACCATATATTTT. Translated, it gives CASSIVSRERVRTIYF.

V gene TRBV5-6 combines with J gene TRBJ2-1; 12 nucleotides match TRBD1. The junction had 6 bases not matched to a gene; V was cut back by 1 base and J by 7 bases. Germline V gene lookup returns CDR1 SGHDT and CDR2 YYEEEE. The CDR3 is 16 amino acids. Written as DNA, the CDR3 is TGTGCCAGCAGCTTGAAGGGGACAGGGGGCCATAATGAGCAGTTCTTC. Translation gives CASSLKGTGGHNEQFF. Combining the CDR3 with reference TRBV5-6 and TRBJ2-1 gives the whole variable domain DAGVTQSPTHLIKTRGQQVTLRCSPKSGHDTVSWYQQALGQGPQFIFQYYEEEERQRGNFPDRFSGHQFPNYSSELNVNALLLGDSALYLCASSLKGTGGHNEQFFGPGTRLTVL.

In its sample, this clone was seen a few times. This chain links TRBV6-1 with TRBJ1-3; D remains ambiguous. The CDR3 extends over 15 amino acids. Germline values: CDR1 MNHNS, CDR2 SASEGT. V shed 3 bases and J shed 4 bases, with 13 bases lying between them. The CDR3 nucleotides are TGTGCCAGCAGTGAGTCGGGCAGGAGGGGAAACACCATATATTTT. Translation: CASSESGRRGNTIYF.

V gene TRBV7-9 combines with J gene TRBJ1-3, with TRBD1 matching 7 bases. J was trimmed by 8 bases and V by 1 base; bases with no gene match: 5. CDR3 size: 14 residues. Germline lookup yields CDR1 SEHNR and CDR2 FQNEAQ (reference sequence). CDR3 in amino acids: CASSLEGAADTIYF. CDR3 in DNA: TGTGCCAGCAGCTTAGAGGGGGCCGCAGACACCATATATTTT.

This chain links TRBV10-1 with TRBJ2-1; weak D call: TRBD1 (5 bases). The length of the CDR3 is 16 residues. The germline CDR1 and CDR2 sequences are WNHNN and SYGVQD (reference sequence). Trimming took off 2 bases at V and 8 bases at J, with 19 bases between the two ends. The CDR3 region has the DNA TGCGCCAGCAGTGAGGGGCTTATCCGGACATGGGATGAGCAGTTCTTC. It codes for CASSEGLIRTWDEQFF.

This chain uses TRBV30 with TRBJ2-1; D gene unclear. V was clipped by 4 bases and J by 6 bases, with 7 bases between them. Germline values: CDR1 GTSNPN, CDR2 SVGIG (reference sequence). The CDR3 is 11 residues long. The DNA of the CDR3 is TGTGCCTGGATTATCGGCAATGAGCAGTTCTTC. Its protein is CAWIIGNEQFF.

With respect to this clone: Other DNA sequences in this specimen translate into the identical CDR3. The V call is TRBV5-1, the J call TRBJ1-4; D not resolved. Germline CDR1 reads SGHRS; CDR2 reads YFSETQ. V gave up 0 bases and J gave up 8 bases, with 8 bases separating them. The CDR3 extends over 13 amino acids. The CDR3 sequence is CASSLAPGEKLFF. The DNA for the CDR3 is TGCGCCAGCAGCTTGGCTCCGGGGGAAAAACTGTTTTTT.

The V and J genes are TRBV6-1 and TRBJ2-7; TRBD1 aligns across 12 bases. This CDR3 has 15 amino acids. The trim removed 5 bases at V and 3 bases at J, leaving 5 bases unmatched. Germline lookup yields CDR1 MNHNS and CDR2 SASEGT. This CDR3 is CASSFRDRGHYEQYF. The CDR3 bases are TGTGCCAGCAGTTTTCGGGACAGGGGGCACTACGAGCAGTACTTC.

This rearrangement joins TRBV2 to TRBJ1-1; D is possibly TRBD1 (5 bases). The germline V gene encodes CDR1 SNHLY and CDR2 FYNNEI. The CDR3 totals 12 residues. The ends were cut back, 9 bases at V and 4 bases at J, with 12 bases in the middle. The CDR3 DNA follows: TGTGCCAGGAGGGGTTTGGGCACTGAAGCTTTCTTT. Protein: CARRGLGTEAFF.